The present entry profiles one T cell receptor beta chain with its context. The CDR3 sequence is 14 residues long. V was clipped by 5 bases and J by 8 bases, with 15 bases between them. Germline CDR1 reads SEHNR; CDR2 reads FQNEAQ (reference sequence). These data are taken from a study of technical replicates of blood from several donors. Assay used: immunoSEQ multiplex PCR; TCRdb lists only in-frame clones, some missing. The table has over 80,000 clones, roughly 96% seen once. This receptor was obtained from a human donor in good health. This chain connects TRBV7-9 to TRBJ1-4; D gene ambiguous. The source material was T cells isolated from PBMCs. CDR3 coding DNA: TGTGCCAGCAGCGGCCCGGGAGAGGTGGAAAAACTGTTTTTT. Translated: CASSGPGEVEKLFF.